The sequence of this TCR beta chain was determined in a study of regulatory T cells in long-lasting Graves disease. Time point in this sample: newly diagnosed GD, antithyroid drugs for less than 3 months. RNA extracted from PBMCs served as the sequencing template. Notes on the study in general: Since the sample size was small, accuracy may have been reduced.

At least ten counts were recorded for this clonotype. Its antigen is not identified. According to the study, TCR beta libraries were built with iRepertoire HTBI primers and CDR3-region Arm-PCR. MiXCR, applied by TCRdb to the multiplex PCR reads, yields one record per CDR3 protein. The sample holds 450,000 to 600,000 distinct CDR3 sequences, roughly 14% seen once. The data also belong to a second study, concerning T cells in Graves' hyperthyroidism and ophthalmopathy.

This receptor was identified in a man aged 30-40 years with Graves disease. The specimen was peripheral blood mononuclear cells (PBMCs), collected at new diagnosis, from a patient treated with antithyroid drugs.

CDR3 region: CAYSPREAGNNEQFF. The CDR3 coding sequence is TGTGCCTACTCACCGCGGGAGGCTGGTAACAATGAGCAGTTCTTC. This chain uses TRBV7-9 with TRBJ2-1, with 8 positions matching TRBD2. The length of the CDR3 is 15 residues. The germline CDR1 and CDR2 sequences are SEHNR and FQNEAQ (reference sequence). The ends lost 11 bases at V and 5 bases at J; junction bases unmatched: 14.